Below, 6 T cell receptor beta chains from the same sample are listed, as sequenced in a study of OX40 agonist ivuxolimab in advanced cancers. Sequencing was performed with immunoSEQ multiplex PCR; in TCRdb, only in-frame clones are kept and a portion is missing. This sample has just under 7,000 clones; about 74% occur once, and the top ten carry more than 35%. Sequenced here: CD4+ or CD8+ T cells sorted from blood, sampled in a trial of the OX40 agonist ivuxolimab. Receptors originate from an adult with an advanced solid tumor such as melanoma, head and neck, liver or kidney cancer.

The sample holds a few counts of this clone. The gene calls are TRBV2 and TRBJ2-7; D remains unclear. The germline gives CDR1 SNHLY, CDR2 FYNNEI. The V end was cut by 0 bases, the J end by 3 bases, with 12 bases between. The CDR3 sequence is 15 residues long. The CDR3, as DNA: TGTGCCAGCAGTGAAGCGTCGCCGACCTACTACGAGCAGTACTTC. This sequence encodes CASSEASPTYYEQYF.

The rearrangement uses TRBV15 and TRBJ1-2, with 7 bases fitting TRBD1. J was trimmed by 3 bases and V by 4 bases; bases with no gene match: 2. The germline V gene has CDR1 LNHNV and CDR2 YYDKDF (reference sequence). This CDR3 contains 13 residues. The CDR3 bases are TGTGCCACCAGCACCGACAGGGACTATGGCTACACCTTC. As protein: CATSTDRDYGYTF.

V gene TRBV11-2 combines with J gene TRBJ2-3, with unresolved D. Germline V gene sequence: CDR1 SGHAT, CDR2 FQNNGV. The CDR3 spans 14 residues. V was trimmed by 4 bases and J by 4 bases, leaving 12 bases between them. CDR3 DNA: TGTGCCAGCAGCTCCCATCCGGCCGCAGATACGCAGTATTTT. Protein: CASSSHPAADTQYF.

The chain links TRBV29-1 to TRBJ2-3, with TRBD1 matching over 7 bases. The ends lost 7 bases at V and 4 bases at J; junction bases unmatched: 5. The CDR3 covers 12 residues. Per the germline V gene, CDR1 is SQVTM and CDR2 is ANQGSEA. DNA of the CDR3: TGCAGCGCTACAGGGGCCTCAGATACGCAGTATTTT. This sequence encodes CSATGASDTQYF.

This clone came up once. The V call is TRBV28, the J call TRBJ2-3; D assignment may be TRBD1 or TRBD2 (5 bases each). CDR3 size: 14 residues. Germline-derived CDR1 and CDR2 are MDHEN and SYDVKM. The V end was cut by 0 bases, the J end by 3 bases, with 7 bases between. Here the CDR3 DNA reads TGTGCCAGCAGTTTATGGGGGGATACAGATACGCAGTATTTT. This translates into CASSLWGDTDTQYF.

The chain recombines TRBV2 with TRBJ2-5, with 12 nucleotides matching TRBD2. Germline V lookup: CDR1 SNHLY, CDR2 FYNNEI. The CDR3 is 15 amino acids. The trim removed 5 bases at V and 2 bases at J, leaving 3 bases unmatched. CDR3 sequence (DNA): TGTGCCAGCAGTTGGACTAGCGGGAAGCAAGAGACCCAGTACTTC. Amino acid sequence: CASSWTSGKQETQYF. Drawing the rest from reference TRBV2 and TRBJ2-5, the complete variable domain is EPEVTQTPSHQVTQMGQEVILRCVPISNHLYFYWYRQILGQKVEFLVSFYNNEISEKSEIFDDQFSVERPDGSNFTLKIRSTKLEDSAMYFCASSWTSGKQETQYFGPGTRLLVL.